This T cell receptor (beta chain) stems from a study of T-cell reconstitution after alpha-beta-depleted transplantation in children. On this clonotype: Its specificity is not known.

Study findings and constraints: From newly produced T cells came most of the T-cell counts and diversity one year after transplant. Several hundred graft clones that had expanded were reportedly the source of alpha-beta T cells about two months after transplant. At day 60, the high TCRbeta diversity found in some patients originated from recipient T cells and thymic progenitors that had survived.

Unique molecular identifiers were used to barcode this TCRbeta library. TCRdb independently ran MiXCR on the PCR reads; one entry per CDR3 protein. The data hold 900,000 or so distinct CDR3 sequences, with under 20% observed a single time. Source: PBMCs, mostly from graft donor cells, taken 360 days after TCRalphabeta/CD19-depleted stem cell transplant. The receptor comes from a male patient younger than 18 who had a stem cell transplant for acute lymphoblastic leukemia, so the T cells may come from the graft donor.

CDR3 sequence (DNA): TGCGCCAGCAGCTTGGTAGGGTTCGGGGCCAACGTCCTGACTTTC. As protein: CASSLVGFGANVLTF. The genes are TRBV5-1 and TRBJ2-6; D remains unclear. The germline CDR1 and CDR2 sequences are SGHRS and YFSETQ. The V end was cut by 0 bases, the J end by 4 bases, with 8 bases between. The CDR3 has 15 amino acids. Full variable domain (missing parts from reference TRBV5-1 and TRBJ2-6): KAGVTQTPRYLIKTRGQQVTLSCSPISGHRSVSWYQQTPGQGLQFLFEYFSETQRNKGNFPGRFSGRQFSNSRSEMNVSTLELGDSALYLCASSLVGFGANVLTFGAGSRLTVL.